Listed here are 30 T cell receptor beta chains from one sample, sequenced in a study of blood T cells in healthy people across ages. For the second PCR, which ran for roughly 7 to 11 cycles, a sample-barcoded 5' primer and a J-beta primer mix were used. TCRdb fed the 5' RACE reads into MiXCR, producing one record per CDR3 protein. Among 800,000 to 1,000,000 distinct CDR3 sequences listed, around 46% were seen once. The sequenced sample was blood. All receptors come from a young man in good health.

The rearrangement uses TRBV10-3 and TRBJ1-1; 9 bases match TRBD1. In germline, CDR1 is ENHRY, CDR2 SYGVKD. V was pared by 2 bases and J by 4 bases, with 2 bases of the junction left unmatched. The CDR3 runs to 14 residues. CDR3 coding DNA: TGTGCCATCAGTGAGGGACAGGGGAGCACTGAAGCTTTCTTT. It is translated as CAISEGQGSTEAFF.

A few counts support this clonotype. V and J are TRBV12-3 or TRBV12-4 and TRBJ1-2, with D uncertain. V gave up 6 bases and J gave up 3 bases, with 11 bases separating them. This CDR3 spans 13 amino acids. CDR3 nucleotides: TGTGCCAGCAGCGTAACAGCTTACTATGGCTACACCTTC. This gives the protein CASSVTAYYGYTF.

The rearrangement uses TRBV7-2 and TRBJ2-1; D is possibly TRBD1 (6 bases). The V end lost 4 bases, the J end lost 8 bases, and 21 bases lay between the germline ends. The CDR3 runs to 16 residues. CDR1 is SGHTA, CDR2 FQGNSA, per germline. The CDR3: CASSSHIARTDHEQFF. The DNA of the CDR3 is TGTGCCAGCAGCTCACACATCGCGCGGACAGATCATGAGCAGTTCTTC. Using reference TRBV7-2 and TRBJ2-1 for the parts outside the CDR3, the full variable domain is GAGVSQSPSNKVTEKGKDVELRCDPISGHTALYWYRQSLGQGLEFLIYFQGNSAPDKSGLPSDRFSAERTGGSVSTLTIQRTQQEDSAVYLCASSSHIARTDHEQFFGPGTRLTVL.

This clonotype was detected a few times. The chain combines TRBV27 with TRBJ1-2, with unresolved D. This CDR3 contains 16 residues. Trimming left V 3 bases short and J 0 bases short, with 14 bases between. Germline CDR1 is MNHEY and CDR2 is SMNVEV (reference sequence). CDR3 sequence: CASSFGRGRTNYGYTF. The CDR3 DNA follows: TGTGCCAGCAGTTTTGGACGGGGTCGGACTAACTATGGCTACACCTTC.

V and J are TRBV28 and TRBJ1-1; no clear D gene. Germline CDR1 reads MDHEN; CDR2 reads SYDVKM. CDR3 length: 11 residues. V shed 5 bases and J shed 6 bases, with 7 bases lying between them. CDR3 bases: TGTGCCAGCAGTACCTCCCCTGAAGCTTTCTTT. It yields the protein CASSTSPEAFF.

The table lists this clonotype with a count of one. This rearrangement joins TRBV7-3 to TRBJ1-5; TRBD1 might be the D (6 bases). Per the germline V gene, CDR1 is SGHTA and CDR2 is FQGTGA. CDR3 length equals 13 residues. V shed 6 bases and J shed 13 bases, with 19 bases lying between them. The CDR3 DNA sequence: TGTGCCAGCAGTCCCCATAACAGGGAAGTTCAGCATTTT. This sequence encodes CASSPHNREVQHF.

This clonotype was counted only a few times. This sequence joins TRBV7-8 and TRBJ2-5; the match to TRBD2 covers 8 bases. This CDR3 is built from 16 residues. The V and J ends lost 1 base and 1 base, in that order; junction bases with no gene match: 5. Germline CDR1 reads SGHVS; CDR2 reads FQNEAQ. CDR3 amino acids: CASSLGSTSGQETQYF. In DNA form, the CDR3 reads TGTGCCAGCAGCTTAGGTAGCACTAGCGGCCAAGAGACCCAGTACTTC.

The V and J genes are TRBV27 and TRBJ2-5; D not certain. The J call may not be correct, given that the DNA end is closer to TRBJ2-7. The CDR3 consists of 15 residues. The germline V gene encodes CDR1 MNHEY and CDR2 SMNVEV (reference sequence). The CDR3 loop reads CASSSIPIGPYEQYF. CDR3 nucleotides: TGTGCCAGCAGTTCCATCCCAATCGGTCCCTACGAGCAGTACTTC.

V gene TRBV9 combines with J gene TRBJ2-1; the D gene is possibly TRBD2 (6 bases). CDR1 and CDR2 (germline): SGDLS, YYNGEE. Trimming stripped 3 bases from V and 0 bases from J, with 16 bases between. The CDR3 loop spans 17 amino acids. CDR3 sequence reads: CASSAGGGASSYNEQFF. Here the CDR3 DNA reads TGTGCCAGCAGCGCCGGAGGAGGGGCAAGCTCCTACAATGAGCAGTTCTTC. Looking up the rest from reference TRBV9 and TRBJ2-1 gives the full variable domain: DSGVTQTPKHLITATGQRVTLRCSPRSGDLSVYWYQQSLDQGLQFLIQYYNGEERAKGNILERFSAQQFPDLHSELNLSSLELGDSALYFCASSAGGGASSYNEQFFGPGTRLTVL.

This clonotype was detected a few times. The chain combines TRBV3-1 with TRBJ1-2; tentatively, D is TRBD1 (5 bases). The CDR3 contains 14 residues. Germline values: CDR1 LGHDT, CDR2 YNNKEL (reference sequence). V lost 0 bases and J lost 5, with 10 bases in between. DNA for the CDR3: TGTGCCAGCAGCCAAGATATACGGGGGTATGGCTACACCTTC. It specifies CASSQDIRGYGYTF.

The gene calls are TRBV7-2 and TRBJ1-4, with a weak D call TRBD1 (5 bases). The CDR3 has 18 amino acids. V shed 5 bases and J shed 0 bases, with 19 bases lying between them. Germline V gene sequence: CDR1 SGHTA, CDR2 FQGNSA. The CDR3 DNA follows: TGTGCCAGCAGCCCTGGAATCCGGGGCCCCACAACTAATGAAAAACTGTTTTTT. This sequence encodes CASSPGIRGPTTNEKLFF.

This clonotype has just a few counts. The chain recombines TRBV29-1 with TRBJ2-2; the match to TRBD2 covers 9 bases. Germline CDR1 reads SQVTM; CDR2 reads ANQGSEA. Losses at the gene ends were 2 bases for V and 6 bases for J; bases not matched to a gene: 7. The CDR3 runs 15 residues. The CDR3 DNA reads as TGCAGCGTTGAACGCCAGCGGGGGGCGGCCGGGGAGCTGTTTTTT. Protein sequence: CSVERQRGAAGELFF.

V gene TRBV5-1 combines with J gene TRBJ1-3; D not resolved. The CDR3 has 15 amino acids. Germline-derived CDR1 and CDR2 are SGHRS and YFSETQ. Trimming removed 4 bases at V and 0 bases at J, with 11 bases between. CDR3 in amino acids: CASSLNTGSGNTIYF. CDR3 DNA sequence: TGCGCCAGCAGCCTCAACACGGGCTCTGGAAACACCATATATTTT.

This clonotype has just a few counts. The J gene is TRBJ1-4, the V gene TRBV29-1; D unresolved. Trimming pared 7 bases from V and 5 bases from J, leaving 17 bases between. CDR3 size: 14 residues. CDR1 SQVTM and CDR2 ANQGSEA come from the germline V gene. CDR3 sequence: CSAESAEDNEKLFF. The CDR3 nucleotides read TGCAGCGCCGAATCCGCCGAGGACAATGAAAAACTGTTTTTT.

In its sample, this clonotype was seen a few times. The CDR3 loop reads CSGDDRDGTDTQYF. Written as DNA, the CDR3 is TGCAGCGGAGACGACAGGGATGGCACAGATACGCAGTATTTT. The V call is TRBV29-1, the J call TRBJ2-3; TRBD1 aligns across 7 bases. CDR3 size: 14 residues. V lost 7 bases to trimming and J lost 1 base; unmatched junction nucleotides: 8. Germline CDR1 reads SQVTM; CDR2 reads ANQGSEA.

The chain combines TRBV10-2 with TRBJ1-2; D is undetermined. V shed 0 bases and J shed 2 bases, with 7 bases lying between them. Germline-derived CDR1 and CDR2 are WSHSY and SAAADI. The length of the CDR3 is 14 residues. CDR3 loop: CASSESLGNYGYTF. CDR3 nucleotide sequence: TGCGCCAGCAGTGAGTCTCTAGGGAACTATGGCTACACCTTC.

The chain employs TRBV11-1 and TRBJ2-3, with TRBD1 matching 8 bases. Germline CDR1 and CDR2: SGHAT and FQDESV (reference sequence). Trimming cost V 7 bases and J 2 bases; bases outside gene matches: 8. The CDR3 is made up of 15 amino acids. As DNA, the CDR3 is TGTGCCAGCACCCCGGACAGGGCTCTCACAGATACGCAGTATTTT. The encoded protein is CASTPDRALTDTQYF.

This chain's CDR3 is CASSQANANEKLFF. The CDR3 coding sequence is TGCGCCAGCAGCCAGGCCAATGCTAATGAAAAACTGTTTTTT. The chain has TRBV4-1 and TRBJ1-4; no clear D gene. There are 14 residues in the CDR3. CDR1 is MGHRA and CDR2 is YSYEKL in the germline V gene. V dropped 3 bases and J dropped 3 bases, with 8 bases sitting between them.

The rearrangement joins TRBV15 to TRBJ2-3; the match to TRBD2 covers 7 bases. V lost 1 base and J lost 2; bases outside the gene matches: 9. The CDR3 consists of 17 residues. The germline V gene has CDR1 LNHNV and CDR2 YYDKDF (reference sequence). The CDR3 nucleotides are TGTGCCACCAGCAGAGGACGTCTAGCGGTGCTCACAGATACGCAGTATTTT. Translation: CATSRGRLAVLTDTQYF.

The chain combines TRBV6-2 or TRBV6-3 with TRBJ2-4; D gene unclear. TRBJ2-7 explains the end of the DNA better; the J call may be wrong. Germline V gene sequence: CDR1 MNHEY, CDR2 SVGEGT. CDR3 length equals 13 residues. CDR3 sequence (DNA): TGTGCCAGCAGTTACACCCCTGGCAACGAGCAGTACTTC. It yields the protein CASSYTPGNEQYF.

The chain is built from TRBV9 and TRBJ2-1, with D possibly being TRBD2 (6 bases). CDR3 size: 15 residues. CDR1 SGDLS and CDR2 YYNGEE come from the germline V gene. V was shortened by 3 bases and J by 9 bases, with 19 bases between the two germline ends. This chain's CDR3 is CASSATGTPIGEQFF. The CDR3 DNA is TGTGCCAGCAGCGCAACCGGGACTCCCATAGGTGAGCAGTTCTTC. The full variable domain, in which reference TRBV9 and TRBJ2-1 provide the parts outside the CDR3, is DSGVTQTPKHLITATGQRVTLRCSPRSGDLSVYWYQQSLDQGLQFLIQYYNGEERAKGNILERFSAQQFPDLHSELNLSSLELGDSALYFCASSATGTPIGEQFFGPGTRLTVL.

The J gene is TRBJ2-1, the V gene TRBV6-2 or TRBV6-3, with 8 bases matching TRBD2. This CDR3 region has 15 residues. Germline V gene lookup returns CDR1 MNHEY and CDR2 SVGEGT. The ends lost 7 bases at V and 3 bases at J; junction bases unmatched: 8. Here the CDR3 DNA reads TGTGCCAGCATCAATGCGGGGGGCAGCTACAATGAGCAGTTCTTC. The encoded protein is CASINAGGSYNEQFF.

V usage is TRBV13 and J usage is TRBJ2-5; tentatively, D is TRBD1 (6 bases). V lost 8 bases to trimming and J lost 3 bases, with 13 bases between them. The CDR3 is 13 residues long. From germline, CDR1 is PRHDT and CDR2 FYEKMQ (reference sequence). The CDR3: CASRKQGEETQYF. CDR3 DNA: TGTGCCAGCCGCAAACAGGGTGAAGAGACCCAGTACTTC. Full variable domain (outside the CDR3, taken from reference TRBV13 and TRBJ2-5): AAGVIQSPRHLIKEKRETATLKCYPIPRHDTVYWYQQGPGQDPQFLISFYEKMQSDKGSIPDRFSAQQFSDYHSELNMSSLELGDSALYFCASRKQGEETQYFGPGTRLLVL.

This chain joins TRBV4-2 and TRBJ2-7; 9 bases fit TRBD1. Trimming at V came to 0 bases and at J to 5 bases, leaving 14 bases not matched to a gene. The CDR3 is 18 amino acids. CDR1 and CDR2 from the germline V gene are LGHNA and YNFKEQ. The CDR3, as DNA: TGTGCCAGCAGCCAAGAATCTCTATTACAGGGGGCCTTCCACGAGCAGTACTTC. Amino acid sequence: CASSQESLLQGAFHEQYF.

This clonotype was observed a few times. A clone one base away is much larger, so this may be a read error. CDR3 loop: CASSLEGFSSYNEQYF. CDR3 sequence (DNA): TGTGCCAGCAGCTTAGAAGGCTTTAGCTCCTACAATGAGCAGTACTTC. V is TRBV7-6 and J is TRBJ2-1, with no clear D. The J call is uncertain, as TRBJ2-7 better fits the DNA end. Germline-derived CDR1 and CDR2 are SGHVS and FNYEAQ. The CDR3 covers 16 residues.

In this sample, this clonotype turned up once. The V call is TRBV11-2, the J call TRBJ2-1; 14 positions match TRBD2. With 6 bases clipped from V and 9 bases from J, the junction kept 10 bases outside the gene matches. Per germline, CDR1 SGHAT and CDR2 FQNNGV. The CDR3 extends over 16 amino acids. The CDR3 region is CASRPTSGGAFSEQFF. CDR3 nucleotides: TGTGCCAGCAGGCCGACTAGCGGGGGGGCGTTTAGTGAGCAGTTCTTC.

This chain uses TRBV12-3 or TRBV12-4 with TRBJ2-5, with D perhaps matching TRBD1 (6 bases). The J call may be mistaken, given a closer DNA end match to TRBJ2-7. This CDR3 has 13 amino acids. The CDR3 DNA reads TGTGCCAGCAGGACCCGGGACATGTCCGAGCAGTACTTC. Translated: CASRTRDMSEQYF.

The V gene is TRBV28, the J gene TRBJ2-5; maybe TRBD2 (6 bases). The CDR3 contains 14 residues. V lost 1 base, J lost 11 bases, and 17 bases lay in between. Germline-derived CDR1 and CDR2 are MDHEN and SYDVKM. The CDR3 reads CASSLLEGVNEQYF. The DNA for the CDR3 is TGTGCCAGCAGTTTATTGGAGGGTGTGAATGAGCAGTACTTC.

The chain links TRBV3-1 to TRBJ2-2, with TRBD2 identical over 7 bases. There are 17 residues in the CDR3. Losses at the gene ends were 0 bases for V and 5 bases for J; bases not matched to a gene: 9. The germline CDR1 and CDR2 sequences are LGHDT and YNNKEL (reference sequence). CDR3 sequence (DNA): TGTGCCAGCAGCCAAGATATCAGGGAGGGAATTACCGGGGAGCTGTTTTTT. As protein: CASSQDIREGITGELFF.

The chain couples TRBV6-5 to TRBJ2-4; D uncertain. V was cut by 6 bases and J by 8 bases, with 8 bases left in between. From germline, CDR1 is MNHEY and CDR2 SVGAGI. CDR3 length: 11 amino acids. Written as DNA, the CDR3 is TGTGCCAGCAGGGCCCGGGACATTCAGTACTTC. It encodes CASRARDIQYF.